These T cell receptor beta chains were read from a single sample in a study of blood T cell repertoires in COVID-19. The method was immunoSEQ multiplex PCR; TCRdb's version includes in-frame clones alone and lacks a portion of them. The sample shows about 72,000 clones, over 75% of them seen only once. Material for sequencing was peripheral blood. Source of these receptors: a man between 65 and 79 years old with active or convalescent COVID-19. Each CDR3 is given with its conserved first and last residue. Each record gives: J gene, clone size, D gene, V gene, CDR3 DNA, CDR3 protein. D genes are given only for firm matches. Only some rows state a clone size, as once, few, many or a class for expanded clones.

TRBJ2-3 | - | - | TRBV2 | TGTGCCAGCAGCTGGGAGATGGCAGATACGCAGTATTTT | CASSWEMADTQYF
TRBJ2-7 | - | TRBD2 | TRBV6-1 | TGTGCCAGCAGTGAAGTAGGGACTAGGAACTACGAGCAGTACTTC | CASSEVGTRNYEQYF
TRBJ2-7 | - | TRBD1 | TRBV28 | TGTGCCAGCAGTTCGGGACAGGGCTACGAGCAGTACTTC | CASSSGQGYEQYF
TRBJ1-5 | - | - | TRBV4-1 | TGCGCCAGCAGCCAAGGAGGGCATGAGCAGCCCCAGCATTTT | CASSQGGHEQPQHF
TRBJ1-4 | - | - | TRBV4-2 | TGTGCCAGCGCCCAGGGACGGGGGGAAAAACTGTTTTTT | CASAQGRGEKLFF
TRBJ2-1 | - | - | TRBV4-1 | TGCGCCAGCAGCCAAACGAGAAGCTCCTACAATGAGCAGTTCTTC | CASSQTRSSYNEQFF
TRBJ2-3 | - | TRBD2 | TRBV3-1/TRBV3-2 | TGTGCCAGCAGCCATAGATTCAGCGGGAGGGGCACAGATACGCAGTATTTT | CASSHRFSGRGTDTQYF
TRBJ1-1 | - | - | TRBV10-3 | TGTGCCATCAGTGATAGGGGCACTGAAGCTTTCTTT | CAISDRGTEAFF
TRBJ2-3 | - | TRBD2 | TRBV5-6 | TGTGCCAGCAGCACTAGCGGGGGAGGCGGCACAGATACGCAGTATTTT | CASSTSGGGGTDTQYF
TRBJ1-3 | - | - | TRBV7-9 | TGTGCCAGCAGCTTATGGTCTAAGTCTGGAAACACCATATATTTT | CASSLWSKSGNTIYF
TRBJ2-7 | - | - | TRBV5-1 | TGCGCCAGCAGCCCCCGTTGGGGCTCGGAATCCTACGAGCAGTACTTC | CASSPRWGSESYEQYF
TRBJ1-1 | - | TRBD1 | TRBV7-3 | TGTGCCAGCAGCAAGGACAGGGGCACTGAAGCTTTCTTT | CASSKDRGTEAFF
TRBJ2-7 | once | - | TRBV29-1 | TGCAGTGCAGTGACAGTTTACGAGCAGTACTTC | CSAVTVYEQYF
TRBJ1-6 | - | - | TRBV30 | TGTGCCTGGAGGGAACAAGGGGGTTCACCCCTCCACTTT | CAWREQGGSPLHF
TRBJ1-6 | once | - | TRBV7-9 | TGTGCCAGCAGCTTGGAAACAGCAGTCCTCCACTTT | CASSLETAVLHF
TRBJ2-5 | - | TRBD2 | TRBV19 | TGTGCCAGTAGTTGGGGACTAGCGGGAGGTTGGGAGACCCAGTACTTC | CASSWGLAGGWETQYF
TRBJ2-3 | once | TRBD2 | TRBV5-6 | TGTGCCAGCAGCTTGAAGACTAGCGGAGCCTACACAGATACGCAGTATTTT | CASSLKTSGAYTDTQYF
TRBJ2-7 | few | TRBD2 | TRBV28 | TGTGCCAGCAGTTTAGCGGGAGGGCTTTACGAGCAGTACTTC | CASSLAGGLYEQYF
TRBJ2-5 | - | - | TRBV7-2 | TGTGCCAGCAGCTTAGTGGGGGCGGAGACCCAGTACTTC | CASSLVGAETQYF
TRBJ1-5 | - | - | TRBV24-1 | TGTGCCACCAGTGTAGGCGGAGGAGGCCAGCCCCAGCATTTT | CATSVGGGGQPQHF
TRBJ1-1 | - | - | TRBV13 | TGTGCCAGCAATGCCGGCAGGGTCACTGAAGCTTTCTTT | CASNAGRVTEAFF
TRBJ2-7 | once | - | TRBV19 | TGTGCCAGTAGTACAGAACAGGGTTCCAACGAGCAGTACTTC | CASSTEQGSNEQYF
TRBJ2-5 | - | - | TRBV29-1 | TGCAGCGTTTTAATCAGACTAGACTGGGAGACCCAGTACTTC | CSVLIRLDWETQYF
TRBJ2-7 | - | - | TRBV5-8 | TGTGCCAGCAGCCTTGAGGTCGGCGAGCAGTACTTC | CASSLEVGEQYF